The entry below describes one T cell receptor beta chain. This clonotype was seen at least ten times. Its antigen is unknown. Per-nucleotide qualities are absent, and no much larger clonotype sits a single base away. The sample originates from a study of human T cells and chemical hapten exposure (dated by TCRdb to 2020 to 2022). General notes on the study: For sensitization, 2% DPC in acetone was applied to a 2 cm by 2 cm area of upper inner arm skin. Most of the patients in the cohort were female, and the cohort covered alopecia areata with under or over 50% scalp involvement, alopecia totalis and alopecia universalis. Blood samples were taken from patients before sensitization (week 0) and then at 2, 6 and about 24 weeks after DPC sensitization. Twenty-nine alopecia patients gave blood for TCR sequencing at one to four time points (pre-sensitization, 2, 6 and 24 weeks). Patch testing on the upper back used Finn chambers containing 0.01% DPC, with scoring done after 6 days according to International Contact Dermatitis Research Group standards. Libraries were pooled for sequencing, and per-sample TCR yields varied mainly because of small differences in library volumes within the pool. Peripheral blood TCR repertoire changes were tracked in vivo in alopecia patients during primary and secondary sensitization to the hapten diphenylcyclopropenone (DPC). Throughout the study period of 20 to 25 weeks, patients also received therapeutic DPC doses to the scalp every week. What the study reported, not specific to this receptor: Patch test score correlated positively with the number of PT1 expanded TCRs, reaching significance at thresholds 8, 16 and 32 but not at 4. Repeated subsampling changed both the strength of the expansion versus patch-test correlation and the threshold at which the correlation became significant. DPC sensitization did not change the number of TCRs with a frequency above 1 in 1000, and there was no evidence of changes in global repertoire structure. Compared with pre-sensitization or healthy control sets, expanded TCRs formed significantly more large CDR3 similarity clusters, which is consistent with antigen-driven responses. All patients had alopecia, a presumed autoimmune disease, so their immune response might differ from that of healthy individuals.

The library was built by means of RACE. TCRdb names NextSeq 500 as the instrument used. During library preparation, unique molecular identifiers were attached to individual cDNA molecules so that TCRs could be counted quantitatively and reproducibly. Both TCR alpha and TCR beta chains were sequenced from each blood RNA sample. On the study's bioinformatics: The median number of TCRs per sample was over 85,000, ranging from about 20,000 to 750,000. V, J and CDR3 annotation of the TCR reads was carried out using the Decombinator software suite. Every sample was subsampled to the same number of TCRs (28,000) for the PS versus PT1 abundance plots. Expanded TCRs were defined as absent before sensitization and observed at least eight times at the 2-week time point. The public reads were run again by TCRdb, first through fastp at Q25 and then through MiXCR, and only productive beta chains were kept. Merged by CDR3 protein, the rows form single entries marked with the most common genes and DNA. TCRdb, not the original authors, processed these V and J calls. Recorded for this sample are about 360,000 distinct CDR3 sequences; 6% to 8.5% of them occurred a single time. The ten largest clones represent 8.4% of the sample.

According to the germline V gene (reference sequence), CDR1 reads SEHNR and CDR2 reads FQNEAQ. Trimming takes 3 bases off V and 8 bases off J; junction bases not matched to a gene: 13. Including cysteine and phenylalanine, the CDR3 has 16 amino acids. Only the CDR3 region is kept as DNA, spanning 48 bases read in frame from base 1. The label giving this sample's time point can be read as: patch test 1, 2 weeks after DPC sensitization. Explained via the paper, the treatment or condition label denotes: therapeutic diphenylcyclopropenone sensitization with weekly scalp DPC. Blood at each patch-test visit was drawn before the patch test was applied. To be eligible, patients had to be aged 18 to 70, diagnosed with alopecia and judged suitable for DPC therapy, while pregnant patients were excluded. Unfractionated whole blood was collected in Tempus Blood RNA tubes, and total RNA was extracted from that blood.

The clonotype originates from a woman under 30 with alopecia areata. Some clones in this sample may be carry-over from other donors' samples. Sequencing used whole blood, obtained in connection with sensitization to the hapten diphenylcyclopropenone (DPC). The chain employs TRBV7-9 and TRBJ2-1, with TRBD2 matching 7 junction bases. The CDR3 is CASSFGAGEYRDEQFF. The nucleotide sequence is given as TGTGCCAGCAGCTTCGGTGCGGGGGAATATAGGGATGAGCAGTTCTTC.